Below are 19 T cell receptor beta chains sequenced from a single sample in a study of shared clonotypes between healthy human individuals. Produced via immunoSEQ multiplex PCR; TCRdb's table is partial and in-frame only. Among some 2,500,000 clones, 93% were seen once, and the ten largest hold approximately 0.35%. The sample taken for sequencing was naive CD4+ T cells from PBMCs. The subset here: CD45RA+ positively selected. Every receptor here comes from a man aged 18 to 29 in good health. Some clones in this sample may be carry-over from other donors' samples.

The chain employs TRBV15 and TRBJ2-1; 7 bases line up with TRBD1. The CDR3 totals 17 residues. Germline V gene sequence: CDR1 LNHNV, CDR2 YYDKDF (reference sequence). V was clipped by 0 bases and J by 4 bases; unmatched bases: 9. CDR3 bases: TGTGCCACCAGCAGAGAGGCAACGGGACAGATTTACAATGAGCAGTTCTTC. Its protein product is CATSREATGQIYNEQFF.

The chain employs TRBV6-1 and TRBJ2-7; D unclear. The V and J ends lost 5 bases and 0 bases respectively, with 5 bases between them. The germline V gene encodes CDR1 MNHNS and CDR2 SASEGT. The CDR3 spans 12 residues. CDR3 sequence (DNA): TGTGCCAGCAGTTTACACTCCTACGAGCAGTACTTC. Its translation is CASSLHSYEQYF.

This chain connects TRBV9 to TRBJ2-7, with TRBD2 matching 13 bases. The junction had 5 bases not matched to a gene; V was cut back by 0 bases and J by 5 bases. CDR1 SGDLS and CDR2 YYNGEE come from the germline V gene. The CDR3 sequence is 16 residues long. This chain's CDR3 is CASSVATSGRADEQYF. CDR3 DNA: TGTGCCAGCAGCGTAGCAACTAGCGGGAGGGCCGACGAGCAGTACTTC.

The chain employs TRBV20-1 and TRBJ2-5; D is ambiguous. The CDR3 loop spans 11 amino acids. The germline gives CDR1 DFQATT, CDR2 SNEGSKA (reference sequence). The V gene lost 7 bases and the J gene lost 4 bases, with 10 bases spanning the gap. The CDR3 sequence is CSVQVRETQYF. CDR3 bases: TGCAGTGTGCAGGTTCGAGAGACCCAGTACTTC.

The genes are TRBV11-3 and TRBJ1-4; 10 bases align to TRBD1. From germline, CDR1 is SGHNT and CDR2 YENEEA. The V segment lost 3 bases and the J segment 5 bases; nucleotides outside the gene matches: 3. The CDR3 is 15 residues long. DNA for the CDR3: TGTGCCAGCAGCTTTCCGGGACAGGGGAATGAAAAACTGTTTTTT. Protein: CASSFPGQGNEKLFF.

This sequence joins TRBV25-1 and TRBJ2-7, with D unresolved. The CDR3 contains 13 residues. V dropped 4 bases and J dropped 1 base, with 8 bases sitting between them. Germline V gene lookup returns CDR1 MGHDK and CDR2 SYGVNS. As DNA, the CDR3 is TGTGCCAGCAGTGCCCAGGTATCCTACGAGCAGTACTTC. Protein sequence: CASSAQVSYEQYF.

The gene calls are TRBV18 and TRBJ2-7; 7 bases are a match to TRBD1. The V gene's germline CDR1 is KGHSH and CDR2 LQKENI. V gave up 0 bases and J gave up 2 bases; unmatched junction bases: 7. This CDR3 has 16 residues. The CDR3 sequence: CASSPPVAGGTYEQYF. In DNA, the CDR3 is TGTGCCAGCTCACCACCGGTTGCAGGGGGAACCTACGAGCAGTACTTC.

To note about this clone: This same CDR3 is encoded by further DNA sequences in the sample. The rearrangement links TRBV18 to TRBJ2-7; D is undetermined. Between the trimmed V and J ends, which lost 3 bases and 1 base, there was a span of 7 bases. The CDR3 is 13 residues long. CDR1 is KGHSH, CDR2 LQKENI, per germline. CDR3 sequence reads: CASSPEFSYEQYF. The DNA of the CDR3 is TGTGCCAGCTCACCCGAGTTTTCCTACGAGCAGTACTTC.

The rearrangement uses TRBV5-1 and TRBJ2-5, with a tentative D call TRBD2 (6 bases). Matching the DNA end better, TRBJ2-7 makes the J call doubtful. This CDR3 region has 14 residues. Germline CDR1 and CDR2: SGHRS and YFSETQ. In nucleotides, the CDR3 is TGCGCCAGCAGCGCGGCGGGGACCTCCTACGAGCAGTACTTC. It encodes CASSAAGTSYEQYF.

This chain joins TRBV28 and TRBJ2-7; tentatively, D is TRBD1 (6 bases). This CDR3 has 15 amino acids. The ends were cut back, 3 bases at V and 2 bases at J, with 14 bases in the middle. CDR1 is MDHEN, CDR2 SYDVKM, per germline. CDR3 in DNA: TGTGCCAGCAGTTTGGGGTTGGGACAAACCTACGAGCAGTACTTC. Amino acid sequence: CASSLGLGQTYEQYF.

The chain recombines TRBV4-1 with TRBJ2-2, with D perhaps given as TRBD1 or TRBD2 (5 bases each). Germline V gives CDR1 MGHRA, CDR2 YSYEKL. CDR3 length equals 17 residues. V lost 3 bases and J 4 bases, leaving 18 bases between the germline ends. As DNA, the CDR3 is TGCGCCAGCAGCCAGGGCAACCGGGGCGGAGGCACCGGGGAGCTGTTTTTT. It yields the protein CASSQGNRGGGTGELFF.

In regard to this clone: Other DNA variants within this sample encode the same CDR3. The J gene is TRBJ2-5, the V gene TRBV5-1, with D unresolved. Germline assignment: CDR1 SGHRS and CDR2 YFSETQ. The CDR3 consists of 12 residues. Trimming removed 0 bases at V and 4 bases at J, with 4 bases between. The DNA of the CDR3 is TGCGCCAGCAGCTTGGTTCCAGAGACCCAGTACTTC. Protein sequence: CASSLVPETQYF.

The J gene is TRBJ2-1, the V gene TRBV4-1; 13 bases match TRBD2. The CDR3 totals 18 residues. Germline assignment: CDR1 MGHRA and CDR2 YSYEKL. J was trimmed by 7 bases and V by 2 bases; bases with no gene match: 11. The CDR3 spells CASSQWTSGSSRPNEQFF. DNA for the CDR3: TGCGCCAGCAGCCAATGGACTAGCGGGAGTAGTCGCCCTAATGAGCAGTTCTTC.

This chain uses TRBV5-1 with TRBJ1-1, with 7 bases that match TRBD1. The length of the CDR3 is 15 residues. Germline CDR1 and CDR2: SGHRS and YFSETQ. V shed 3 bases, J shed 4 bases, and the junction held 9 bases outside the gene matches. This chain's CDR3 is CASSSQGGKGTEAFF. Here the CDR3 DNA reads TGCGCCAGCAGCTCCCAGGGGGGCAAGGGCACTGAAGCTTTCTTT.

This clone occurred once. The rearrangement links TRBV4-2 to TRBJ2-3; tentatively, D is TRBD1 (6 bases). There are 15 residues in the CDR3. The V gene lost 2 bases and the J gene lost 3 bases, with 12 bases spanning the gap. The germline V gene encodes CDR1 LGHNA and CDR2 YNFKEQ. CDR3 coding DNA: TGTGCCAGCAGCCAATACAGGGTAGGGACAGATACGCAGTATTTT. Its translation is CASSQYRVGTDTQYF.

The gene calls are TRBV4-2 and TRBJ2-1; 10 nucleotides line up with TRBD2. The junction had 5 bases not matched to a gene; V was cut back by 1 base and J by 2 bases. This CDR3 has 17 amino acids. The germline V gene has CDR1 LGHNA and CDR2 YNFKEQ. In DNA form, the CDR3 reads TGTGCCAGCAGCCAAGGAGCGGGAGGGCCCACCTACAATGAGCAGTTCTTC. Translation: CASSQGAGGPTYNEQFF.

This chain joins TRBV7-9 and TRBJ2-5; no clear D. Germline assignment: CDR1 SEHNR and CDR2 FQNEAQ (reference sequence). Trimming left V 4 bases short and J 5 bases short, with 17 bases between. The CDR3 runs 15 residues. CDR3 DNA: TGTGCCAGCAGCTCACCCAAGGGCGGTAGGGAGACCCAGTACTTC. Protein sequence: CASSSPKGGRETQYF.

Here the CDR3 DNA reads TGCGCCAGCAGCCCGCCCAGCTCTGGGGCCAACGTCCTGACTTTC. Protein: CASSPPSSGANVLTF. This chain connects TRBV5-1 to TRBJ2-6; D remains unclear. This CDR3 comprises 15 residues. Germline CDR1 and CDR2: SGHRS and YFSETQ. The V end lost 4 bases, the J end lost 0 bases, and 8 bases lay between the germline ends.

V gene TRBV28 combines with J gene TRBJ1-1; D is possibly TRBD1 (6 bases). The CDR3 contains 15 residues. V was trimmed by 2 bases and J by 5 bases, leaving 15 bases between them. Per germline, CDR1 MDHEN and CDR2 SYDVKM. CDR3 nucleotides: TGTGCCAGCAGTTTAGATCAGGGGAGGGGGACTGAAGCTTTCTTT. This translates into CASSLDQGRGTEAFF.